This T cell receptor beta chain comes out of a study of T cell repertoires in cytomegalovirus infection. Trimming took off 2 bases at V and 0 bases at J, with 7 bases between the two ends. This CDR3 spans 13 amino acids. Germline V gene lookup returns CDR1 GTSNPN and CDR2 SVGIG (reference sequence). Comment on this clonotype: Its matching antigen is unknown.

TCRdb used MiXCR to reprocess the reads, holding one entry per CDR3 protein. Of tens of thousands of distinct CDR3 sequences in the sample, around 20% were seen once. The J gene is TRBJ1-1, the V gene TRBV30; D is ambiguous. The material was CD8+ T cells from cultured PBMCs, obtained from culture after CMV antigen stimulation. The TCR comes from a human donor in good health (CMV status not recorded). Some clones in this sample may be carry-over from other donors' samples. The DNA for the CDR3 is TGTGCCTGGAGTTGGGGATTGAACACTGAAGCTTTCTTT. This sequence encodes CAWSWGLNTEAFF.